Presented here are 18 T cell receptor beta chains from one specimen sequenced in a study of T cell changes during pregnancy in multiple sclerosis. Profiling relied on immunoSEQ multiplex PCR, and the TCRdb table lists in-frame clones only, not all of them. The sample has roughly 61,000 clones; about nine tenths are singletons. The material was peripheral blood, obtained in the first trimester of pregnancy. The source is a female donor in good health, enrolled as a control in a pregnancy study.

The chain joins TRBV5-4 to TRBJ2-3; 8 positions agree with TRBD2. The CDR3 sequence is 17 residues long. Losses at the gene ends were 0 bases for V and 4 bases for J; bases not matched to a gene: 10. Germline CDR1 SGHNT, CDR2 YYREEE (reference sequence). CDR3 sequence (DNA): TGTGCCAGCAGCTTGGATTCGGCGGGGGGACCGCCAGATACGCAGTATTTT. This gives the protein CASSLDSAGGPPDTQYF. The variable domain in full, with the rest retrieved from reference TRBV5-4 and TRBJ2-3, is ETGVTQSPTHLIKTRGQQVTLRCSSQSGHNTVSWYQQALGQGPQFIFQYYREEENGRGNFPPRFSGLQFPNYSSELNVNALELDDSALYLCASSLDSAGGPPDTQYFGPGTRLTVL.

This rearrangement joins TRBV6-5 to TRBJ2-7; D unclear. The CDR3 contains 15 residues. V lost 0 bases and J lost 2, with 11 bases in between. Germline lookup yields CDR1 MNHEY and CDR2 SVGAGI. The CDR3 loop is CASSYSVVTAYEQYF. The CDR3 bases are TGTGCCAGCAGTTACTCGGTAGTCACGGCCTACGAGCAGTACTTC.

CDR3 sequence: CASSLVVGYASGQGSSGYTF. The CDR3 bases are TGCGCCAGCAGCCTTGTTGTCGGGTACGCTTCCGGACAGGGATCTAGTGGCTACACCTTC. V usage is TRBV5-1 and J usage is TRBJ1-2, with 8 bases identical to TRBD1. CDR3 length equals 20 residues. The ends lost 4 bases at V and 7 bases at J; junction bases unmatched: 27. Germline V gives CDR1 SGHRS, CDR2 YFSETQ.

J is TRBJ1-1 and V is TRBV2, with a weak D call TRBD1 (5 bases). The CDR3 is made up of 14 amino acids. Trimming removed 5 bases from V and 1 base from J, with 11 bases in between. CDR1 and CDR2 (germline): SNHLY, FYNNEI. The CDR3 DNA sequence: TGTGCCAGCAGTACTGACAGAACGAACACTGAAGCTTTCTTT. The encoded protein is CASSTDRTNTEAFF.

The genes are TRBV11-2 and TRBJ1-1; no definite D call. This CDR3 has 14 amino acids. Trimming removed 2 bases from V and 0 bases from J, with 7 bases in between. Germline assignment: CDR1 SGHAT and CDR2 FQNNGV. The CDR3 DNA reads TGTGCCAGCAGCTTACAGATAATGAACACTGAAGCTTTCTTT. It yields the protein CASSLQIMNTEAFF.

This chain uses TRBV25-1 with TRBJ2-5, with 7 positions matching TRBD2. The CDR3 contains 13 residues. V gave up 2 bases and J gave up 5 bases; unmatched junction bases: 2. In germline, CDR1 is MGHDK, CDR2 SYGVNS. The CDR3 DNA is TGTGCCAGCAGTGAAGGGGGAGGGGAGACCCAGTACTTC. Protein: CASSEGGGETQYF. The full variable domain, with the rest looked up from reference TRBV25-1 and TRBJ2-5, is EADIYQTPRYLVIGTGKKITLECSQTMGHDKMYWYQQDPGMELHLIHYSYGVNSTEKGDLSSESTVSRIRTEHFPLTLESARPSHTSQYLCASSEGGGETQYFGPGTRLLVL.

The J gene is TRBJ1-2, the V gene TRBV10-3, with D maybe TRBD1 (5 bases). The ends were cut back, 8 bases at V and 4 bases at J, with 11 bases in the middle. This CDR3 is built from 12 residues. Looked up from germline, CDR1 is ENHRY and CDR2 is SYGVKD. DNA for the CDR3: TGTGCCATCGGCGGGGGAAGCTATGGCTACACCTTC. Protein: CAIGGGSYGYTF.

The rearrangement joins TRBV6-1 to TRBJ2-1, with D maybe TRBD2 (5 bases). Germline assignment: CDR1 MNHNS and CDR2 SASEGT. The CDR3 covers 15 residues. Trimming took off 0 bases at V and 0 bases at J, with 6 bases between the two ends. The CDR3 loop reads CASSEAGNSYNEQFF. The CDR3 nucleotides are TGTGCCAGCAGTGAAGCCGGGAACTCCTACAATGAGCAGTTCTTC.

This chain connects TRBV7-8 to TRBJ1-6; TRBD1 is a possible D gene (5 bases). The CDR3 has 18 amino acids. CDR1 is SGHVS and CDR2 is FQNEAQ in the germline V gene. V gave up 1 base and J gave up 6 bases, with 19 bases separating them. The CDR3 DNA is TGTGCCAGCAGCTTAGTGTTTGGGTTAGGGGTTACTAATTCACCCCTCCACTTT. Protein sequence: CASSLVFGLGVTNSPLHF.

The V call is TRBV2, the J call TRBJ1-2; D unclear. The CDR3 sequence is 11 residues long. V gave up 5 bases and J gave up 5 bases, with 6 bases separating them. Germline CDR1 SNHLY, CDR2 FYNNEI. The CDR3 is CASSYEYGYTF. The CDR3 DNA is TGTGCCAGCAGTTACGAGTATGGCTACACCTTC.

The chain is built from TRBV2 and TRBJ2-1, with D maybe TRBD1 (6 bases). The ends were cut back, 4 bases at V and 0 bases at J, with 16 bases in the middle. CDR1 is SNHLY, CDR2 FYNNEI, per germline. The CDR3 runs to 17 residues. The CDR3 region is CASSARPTGSSYNEQFF. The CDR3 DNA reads TGTGCCAGCAGTGCTCGTCCGACAGGAAGCTCCTACAATGAGCAGTTCTTC.

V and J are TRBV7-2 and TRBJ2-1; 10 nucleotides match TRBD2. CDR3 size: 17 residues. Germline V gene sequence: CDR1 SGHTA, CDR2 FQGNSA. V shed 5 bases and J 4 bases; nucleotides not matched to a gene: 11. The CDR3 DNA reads TGTGCCAGCAGCCCTAATAGCGGGGGGCCCCCGTACAATGAGCAGTTCTTC. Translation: CASSPNSGGPPYNEQFF.

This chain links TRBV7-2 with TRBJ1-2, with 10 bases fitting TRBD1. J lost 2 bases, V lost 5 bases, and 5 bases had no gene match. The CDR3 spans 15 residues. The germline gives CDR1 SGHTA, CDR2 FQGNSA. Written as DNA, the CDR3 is TGTGCCAGCAGCGGATCGACAGGGGGCAACTATGGCTACACCTTC. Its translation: CASSGSTGGNYGYTF.

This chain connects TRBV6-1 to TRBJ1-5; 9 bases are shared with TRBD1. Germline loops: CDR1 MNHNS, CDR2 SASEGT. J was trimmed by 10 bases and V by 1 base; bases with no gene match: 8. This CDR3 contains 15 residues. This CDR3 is CASSEGTGERSPQHF. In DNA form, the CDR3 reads TGTGCCAGCAGTGAAGGGACAGGGGAGAGAAGCCCCCAGCATTTT.

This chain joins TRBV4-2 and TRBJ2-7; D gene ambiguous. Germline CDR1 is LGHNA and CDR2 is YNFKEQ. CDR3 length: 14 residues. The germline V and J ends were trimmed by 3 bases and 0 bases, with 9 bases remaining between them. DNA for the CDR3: TGTGCCAGCAGCCAGGCCTTTGGCTCCTACGAGCAGTACTTC. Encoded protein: CASSQAFGSYEQYF.

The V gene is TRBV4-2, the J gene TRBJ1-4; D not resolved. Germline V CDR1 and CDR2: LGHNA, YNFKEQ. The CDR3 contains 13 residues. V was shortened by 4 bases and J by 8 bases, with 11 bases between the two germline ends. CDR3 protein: CASSLVGREKLFF. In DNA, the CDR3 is TGTGCCAGCAGCCTCGTGGGGAGGGAAAAACTGTTTTTT.

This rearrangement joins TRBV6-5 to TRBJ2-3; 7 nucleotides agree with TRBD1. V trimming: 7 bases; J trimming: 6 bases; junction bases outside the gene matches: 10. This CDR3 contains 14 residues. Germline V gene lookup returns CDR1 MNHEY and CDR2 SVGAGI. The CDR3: CASNPQGITDTQYF. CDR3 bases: TGTGCCAGCAATCCACAGGGGATTACCGATACGCAGTATTTT.

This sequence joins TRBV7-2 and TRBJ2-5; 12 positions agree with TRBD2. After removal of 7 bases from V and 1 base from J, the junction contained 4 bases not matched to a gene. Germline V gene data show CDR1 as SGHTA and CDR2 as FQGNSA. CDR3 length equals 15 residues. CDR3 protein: CASTSLAGGQETQYF. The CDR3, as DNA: TGTGCCAGCACCTCACTAGCGGGGGGCCAAGAGACCCAGTACTTC.